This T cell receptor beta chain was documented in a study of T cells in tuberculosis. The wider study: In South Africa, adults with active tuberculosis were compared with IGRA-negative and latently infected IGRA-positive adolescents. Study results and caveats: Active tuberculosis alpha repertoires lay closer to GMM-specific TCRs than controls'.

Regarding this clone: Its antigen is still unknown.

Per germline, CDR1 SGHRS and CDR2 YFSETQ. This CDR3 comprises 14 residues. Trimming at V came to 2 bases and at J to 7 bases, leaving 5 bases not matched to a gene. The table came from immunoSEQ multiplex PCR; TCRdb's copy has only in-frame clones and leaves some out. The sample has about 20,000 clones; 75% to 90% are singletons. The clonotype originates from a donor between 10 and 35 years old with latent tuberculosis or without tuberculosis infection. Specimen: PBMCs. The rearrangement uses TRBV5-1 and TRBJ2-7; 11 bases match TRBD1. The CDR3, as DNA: TGCGCCAGCAGCTTAGGACAGGGGGCTCGGGAGCAGTACTTC. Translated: CASSLGQGAREQYF. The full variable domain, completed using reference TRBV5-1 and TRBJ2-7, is KAGVTQTPRYLIKTRGQQVTLSCSPISGHRSVSWYQQTPGQGLQFLFEYFSETQRNKGNFPGRFSGRQFSNSRSEMNVSTLELGDSALYLCASSLGQGAREQYFGPGTRLTVT.